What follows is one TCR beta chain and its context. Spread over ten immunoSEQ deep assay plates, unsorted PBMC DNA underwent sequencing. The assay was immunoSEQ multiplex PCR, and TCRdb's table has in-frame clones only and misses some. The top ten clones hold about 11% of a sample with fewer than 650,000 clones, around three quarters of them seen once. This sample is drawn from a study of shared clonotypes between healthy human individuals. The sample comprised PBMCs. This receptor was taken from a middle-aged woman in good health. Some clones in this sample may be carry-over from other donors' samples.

The CDR3: CASSLAGGLGTDTQYF. The CDR3 region has the DNA TGCGCCAGCAGCTTGGCCGGGGGCTTAGGCACAGATACGCAGTATTTT. The chain has TRBV5-1 and TRBJ2-3; the D call may be TRBD1 or TRBD2 (6 bases each). The CDR3 totals 16 residues. V lost 0 bases and J lost 1, with 12 bases in between. Per germline, CDR1 SGHRS and CDR2 YFSETQ. Looking up the rest from reference TRBV5-1 and TRBJ2-3 gives the full variable domain: KAGVTQTPRYLIKTRGQQVTLSCSPISGHRSVSWYQQTPGQGLQFLFEYFSETQRNKGNFPGRFSGRQFSNSRSEMNVSTLELGDSALYLCASSLAGGLGTDTQYFGPGTRLTVL.